This T cell receptor beta chain was captured by sequencing in a study of naive and memory T cell subsets (dated by TCRdb to about 2017). Notes on the research overall: In the figure summarizing the skin biopsy and whole blood samples, around 10 blood donors, 7 tuberculin skin test biopsies and 3 saline control biopsies were reported. Usually PCR2 was run as a SYBR Green qPCR and stopped at a set threshold, although low-input samples could use end-point PCR (around 6 cycles) instead.

Summary of the overall study and its limitations: The potential sensitivity of the RNA-based method to TCR transcript changes with T cell activation and differentiation was acknowledged.

Reading from cysteine to phenylalanine, the CDR3 counts 16 amino acids. CDR3 DNA only is kept here, 48 bases in frame from base 1. Deletion took 7 bases off V and 0 bases off J, with a span of 13 bases between the germline ends. The study described a robust, sensitive protocol for amplifying, sequencing and analyzing TCRs, using 3' ligation of a UMI-containing oligonucleotide to TCR cDNA. For whole blood analysis, approximately 2.5 ml of peripheral blood was collected from healthy adult volunteers into Tempus tubes, and RNA was extracted following the manufacturer's instructions. Total RNA, without cell sorting, was DNase treated with RQ1 DNase before reverse transcription, targeting about 1 to 1,100 ng input. Skin biopsy and whole blood libraries were made to test pipeline robustness in samples where T cells form a minority population. In its sample, this clonotype was seen a few times. Its target antigen remains unknown. No much larger clonotype is one base removed from it; base qualities were not supplied.

The receptor library was made with 5' RACE. Four rounds of PCR, run with the SP2 primer together with nested alpha and beta constant region primers, were used to amplify the ligated cDNA. For the blood and skin samples, TCR RNA was reverse transcribed with SuperScript IV using primers for the alpha and beta constant regions. An oligonucleotide carrying the Illumina SP2 primer and a UMI was ligated to the cDNA 3' end using T4 RNA ligase 1. The 12-nucleotide UMI consisted of two random hexamers with an eight-base spacer between the hexamers to prevent hairpin formation. From the second PCR onward, TCR alpha and beta chain libraries were processed separately and dual indexed for multiplexing. After pooling, the indexed libraries were analyzed by capillary electrophoresis and sequenced on either an Illumina MiSeq or NextSeq. Libraries were spiked with PhiX DNA at roughly 5-7.5% so that base diversity was increased and cluster recognition was improved. Turning to the authors' computational methods: Demultiplexor pulled UMIs out of read 2, joined the UMIs with the TCR sequence from read 1, and separated reads according to sample indices. Decombinator identified V and J genes and V-J junctions, assigning each TCR a five-part identifier including V and J deletions. Collapsinator used UMIs to correct sequencing errors and PCR amplification heterogeneity, producing a UMI-based abundance for each TCR. CDR3Translator turned identifiers into nucleotide sequence, translated that sequence into amino acids, and pulled out CDR3 regions based on terminal motifs. After normalization to the amount of input RNA, error-corrected alpha and beta TCR counts from blood and skin were compared. TCRdb reworked the public reads: Q25 trimming with fastp, MiXCR clone assembly, productive beta chains retained. For every CDR3 protein sequence, its rows merge into one entry that carries the most common genes and DNA. What appears here as the V and J calls and clone size reflects TCRdb's work, not the paper's. The table for this sample lists 60,000 or so distinct CDR3 sequences; more than 7% of them were counted only once. The top ten clonotypes cover around 9.6% of the sample.

The receptor was isolated from a male donor in good health. The chain joins TRBV12-3 or TRBV12-4 to TRBJ1-6, with no reliable assignment of the D segment. The CDR3 protein sequence reads: CASMDRRGSYNSPLHF. DNA sequence: TGTGCCAGCATGGATCGGCGGGGCTCCTATAATTCACCCCTCCACTTT.